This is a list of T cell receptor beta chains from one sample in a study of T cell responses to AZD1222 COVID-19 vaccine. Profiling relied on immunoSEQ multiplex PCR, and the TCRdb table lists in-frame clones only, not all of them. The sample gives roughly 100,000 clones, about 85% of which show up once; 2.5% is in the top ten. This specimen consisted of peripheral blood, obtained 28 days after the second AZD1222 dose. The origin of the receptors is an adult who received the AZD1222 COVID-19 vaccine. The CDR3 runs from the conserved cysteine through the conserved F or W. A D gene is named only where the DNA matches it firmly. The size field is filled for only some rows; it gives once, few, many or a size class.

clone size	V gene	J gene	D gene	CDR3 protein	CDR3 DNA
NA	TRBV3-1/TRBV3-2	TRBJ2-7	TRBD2	CASSQVPGGASGSGEQYF	TGTGCCAGCAGCCAAGTTCCCGGGGGGGCTAGCGGGAGTGGCGAGCAGTACTTC
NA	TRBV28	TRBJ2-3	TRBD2	CASSFAGEDTQYF	TGTGCCAGCAGTTTCGCGGGAGAAGATACGCAGTATTTT
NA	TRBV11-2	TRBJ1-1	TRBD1	CASSLVGQGYTEAFF	TGTGCCAGCAGCTTAGTAGGACAGGGGTACACTGAAGCTTTCTTT
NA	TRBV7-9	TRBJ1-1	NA	CASSSVKEGYNTEAFF	TGTGCCAGCAGCTCCGTTAAAGAAGGGTATAACACTGAAGCTTTCTTT
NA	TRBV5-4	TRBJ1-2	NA	CASSPGAEGSGGYTF	TGTGCCAGCAGCCCAGGGGCCGAGGGGTCGGGTGGCTACACCTTC
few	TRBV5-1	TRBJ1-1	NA	CASSPVAGVNTEAFF	TGCGCCAGCAGCCCCGTCGCGGGTGTGAACACTGAAGCTTTCTTT
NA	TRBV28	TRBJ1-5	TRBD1	CASRNRGLYQPQHF	TGTGCCAGCCGCAACAGGGGGCTCTATCAGCCCCAGCATTTT
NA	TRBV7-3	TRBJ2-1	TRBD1	CASSLGQTKYNEQFF	TGTGCCAGCAGCCTGGGACAGACGAAATACAATGAGCAGTTCTTC
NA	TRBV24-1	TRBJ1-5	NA	CATGQGNQPQHF	TGTGCCACCGGGCAGGGCAATCAGCCCCAGCATTTT
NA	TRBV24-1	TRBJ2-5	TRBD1	CATSDWNRGLVGETQYF	TGTGCCACCAGTGATTGGAACAGGGGGCTTGTAGGAGAGACCCAGTACTTC
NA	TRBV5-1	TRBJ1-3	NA	CASSSGDTSSGNTIYF	TGCGCCAGCAGCTCGGGGGACACGAGCTCTGGAAACACCATATATTTT
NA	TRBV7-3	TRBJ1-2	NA	CASSLDDRNYGYTF	TGTGCCAGCAGCTTAGACGACAGAAACTATGGCTACACCTTC
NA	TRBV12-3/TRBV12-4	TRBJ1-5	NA	CASSLGQNQPQHF	TGTGCCAGCAGTCTCGGCCAAAATCAGCCCCAGCATTTT
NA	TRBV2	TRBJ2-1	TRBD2	CASSFPGLAGVSEQFF	TGTGCCAGCAGTTTCCCGGGACTAGCGGGAGTTAGTGAGCAGTTCTTC
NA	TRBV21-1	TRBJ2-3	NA	CASSPSTSGRACTDTQYF	TGTGCCAGCAGCCCAAGTACTAGCGGGAGGGCTTGTACAGATACGCAGTATTTT
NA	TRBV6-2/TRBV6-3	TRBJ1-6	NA	CASSDQFSNSPLHF	TGTGCCAGCAGTGACCAATTCTCTAATTCACCCCTCCACTTT
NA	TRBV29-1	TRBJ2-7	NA	CSVEGLGYEQYF	TGCAGCGTTGAGGGACTCGGCTACGAGCAGTACTTC
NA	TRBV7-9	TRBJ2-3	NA	CASSLGVGTDTQYF	TGTGCCAGCAGCTTAGGGGTTGGCACAGATACGCAGTATTTT
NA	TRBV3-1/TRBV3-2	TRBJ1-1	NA	CASSPGGQNTEAFF	TGTGCCAGCAGCCCTGGAGGGCAGAACACTGAAGCTTTCTTT
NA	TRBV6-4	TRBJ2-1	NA	CASSVGDSHNEQFF	TGTGCCAGCAGTGTAGGGGACTCGCACAATGAGCAGTTCTTC
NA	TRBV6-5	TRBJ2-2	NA	CASIPVTLNTGELFF	TGTGCCAGCATCCCGGTGACATTGAACACCGGGGAGCTGTTTTTT
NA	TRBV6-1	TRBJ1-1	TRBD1	CASSEGQGNTEAFF	TGTGCCAGCAGTGAGGGACAGGGGAACACTGAAGCTTTCTTT
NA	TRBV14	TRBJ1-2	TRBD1	CASSQVAGGYGYTF	TGTGCCAGCAGCCAAGTTGCAGGGGGCTATGGCTACACCTTC
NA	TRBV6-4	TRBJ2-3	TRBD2	CASSDSSAGGSDTQYF	TGTGCCAGCAGTGACTCATCAGCGGGAGGCTCAGATACGCAGTATTTT
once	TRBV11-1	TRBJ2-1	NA	CASSLTLDYNEQFF	TGTGCCAGCAGCTTAACGTTAGACTACAATGAGCAGTTCTTC
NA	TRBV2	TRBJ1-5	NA	CASSGTLGERQPQHF	TGTGCCAGCAGCGGGACTCTGGGAGAACGGCAGCCCCAGCATTTT
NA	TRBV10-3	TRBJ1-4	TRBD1	CATGQGNEKLFF	TGTGCCACGGGACAGGGGAATGAAAAACTGTTTTTT